Listed below are T cell receptor beta chains from one sample, sequenced in a study of blood T cell repertoires in COVID-19. Here immunoSEQ multiplex PCR was the method, and the copy in TCRdb shows in-frame clones only, minus some. The sample carries over 45,000 clones, approximately 80% recorded once. Sequencing input: peripheral blood. Receptor source: a man aged 55-75 years with acute or convalescent COVID-19. The CDR3 runs from the conserved cysteine through the conserved F or W. A D gene is named only where the DNA matches it firmly. The listing skips clone size in some rows; elsewhere it reads once, few, many or a size class.

D	size	V	J	DNA	CDR3
TRBD1	NA	TRBV2	TRBJ2-3	TGTGCCAGCAGTGCGGGACAGGGGGCGTTTACAGATACGCAGTATTTT	CASSAGQGAFTDTQYF
NA	NA	TRBV6-5	TRBJ1-5	TGTGCCAGCAGTAGGGGCGCGAGCAATCAGCCCCAGCATTTT	CASSRGASNQPQHF
NA	NA	TRBV7-8	TRBJ1-1	TGTGCCAGCAGCTTACGGATGGGCCCGTTCACTGAAGCTTTCTTT	CASSLRMGPFTEAFF
NA	NA	TRBV6-1	TRBJ1-2	TGTGCCAGCAGTGAAGCATTAATTACAGGGAGAGCTAACTATGGCTACACCTTC	CASSEALITGRANYGYTF
NA	NA	TRBV29-1	TRBJ2-2	TGCAGCGGGGGCCATCCCACCGGGGAGCTGTTTTTT	CSGGHPTGELFF
TRBD1	NA	TRBV5-1	TRBJ2-2	TGCGCCAGCAGCTTGGGGCCTCCCGGGACAGGGACCGGGGAGCTGTTTTTT	CASSLGPPGTGTGELFF
NA	NA	TRBV11-2	TRBJ2-5	TGTGCCAGCAGCTTAGTCGGGTTAGTAGAGACCCAGTACTTC	CASSLVGLVETQYF
NA	once	TRBV27	TRBJ2-7	TGTGCCAGCAGTTTTTTAGGCCGGAGCTCCTACGAGCAGTACTTC	CASSFLGRSSYEQYF
NA	NA	TRBV13	TRBJ1-4	TGTGCCAGCAGTTTAAAGACAGGTGGGGAAAAACTGTTTTTT	CASSLKTGGEKLFF
TRBD1	NA	TRBV6-5	TRBJ2-6	TGTGCCAGCAGTTTTTATAGGGGGCCTGGGGCCAACGTCCTGACTTTC	CASSFYRGPGANVLTF
NA	NA	TRBV21-1	TRBJ2-7	TGTGCCAGCCGCGGGACCGATCTAGTTTCCTACGAGCAGTACTTC	CASRGTDLVSYEQYF
NA	NA	TRBV7-8	TRBJ1-5	TGTGCCAGCAGCTTAGTCGATTGGACAGATAGCAATCAGCCCCAGCATTTT	CASSLVDWTDSNQPQHF
NA	NA	TRBV6-6	TRBJ2-5	TGTGCCAGCTCGAGAGATGTGGAGACCCAGTACTTC	CASSRDVETQYF
NA	NA	TRBV19	TRBJ2-4	TGTGCCAGTAGTATGGGGGCGGTAGCCAAAAACATTCAGTACTTC	CASSMGAVAKNIQYF
NA	NA	TRBV5-1	TRBJ2-7	TGCGCCAGCAGCTCGGAGTCCCTCAGGGGCGACGAGCAGTACTTC	CASSSESLRGDEQYF
NA	once	TRBV19	TRBJ1-5	TGTGCCAGTAGTAGTGGAGGGCAGGTCCGCCAGCCCCAGCATTTT	CASSSGGQVRQPQHF
TRBD1	once	TRBV2	TRBJ1-2	TGTGCCACGGGGACAGCTAACTATGGCTACACCTTC	CATGTANYGYTF
NA	NA	TRBV3-1/TRBV3-2	TRBJ2-5	TGTGCCAGCAGCCAAGGTCCGGGAAGAGAGACCCAGTACTTC	CASSQGPGRETQYF
TRBD1	NA	TRBV2	TRBJ1-4	TGTGCCAGGGGCACAGGGGGCCGTGAAAAACTGTTTTTT	CARGTGGREKLFF
NA	NA	TRBV3-1/TRBV3-2	TRBJ1-5	TGTGCCAGCAGCCAAGAACAGGGCCGGAATCAGCCCCAGCATTTT	CASSQEQGRNQPQHF
NA	NA	TRBV2	TRBJ1-2	TGTGCCAGCACAAGGACTTCTGATGGCTACACCTTC	CASTRTSDGYTF
TRBD1	NA	TRBV27	TRBJ2-7	TGTGCCAGCAGCAGTGGACAGGCCGGCTCCTACGAGCAGTACTTC	CASSSGQAGSYEQYF
NA	NA	TRBV20-1	TRBJ2-1	TGCAGTGTAGATCTTGAGCAGTTCTTC	CSVDLEQFF
TRBD1	NA	TRBV11-2	TRBJ1-2	TGTGCCAGCAGCTCCTATGGCCGGGACAGCTATGGCTACACCTTC	CASSSYGRDSYGYTF
NA	many	TRBV3-1/TRBV3-2	TRBJ2-7	TGTGCCAGCAGCCAAGATATCAGGGATAAGCAGTACTTC	CASSQDIRDKQYF
NA	NA	TRBV5-1	TRBJ2-7	TGCGCCAGCAGCCGAGGACATGAATCCTACGAGCAGTACTTC	CASSRGHESYEQYF
NA	NA	TRBV12-5	TRBJ1-1	TGTGCTAGTGGTCTCAGGGTAAACACTGAAGCTTTCTTT	CASGLRVNTEAFF
NA	NA	TRBV29-1	TRBJ2-5	TGCAGCGTTGAGACCGGCGGTCTAGAGACCCAGTACTTC	CSVETGGLETQYF
TRBD2	NA	TRBV6-4	TRBJ2-3	TGTGCCAGCAGTTCTAGCGGGGGCACAGATACGCAGTATTTT	CASSSSGGTDTQYF
NA	NA	TRBV10-2	TRBJ2-7	TGCGCCAGCAGTGAGGTGGGGGGTAGCTCTTACGAGCAGTACTTC	CASSEVGGSSYEQYF
TRBD1	NA	TRBV5-8	TRBJ2-2	TGTGCCAACAACCGGGACAGGGGCACCGGGGAGCTGTTTTTT	CANNRDRGTGELFF